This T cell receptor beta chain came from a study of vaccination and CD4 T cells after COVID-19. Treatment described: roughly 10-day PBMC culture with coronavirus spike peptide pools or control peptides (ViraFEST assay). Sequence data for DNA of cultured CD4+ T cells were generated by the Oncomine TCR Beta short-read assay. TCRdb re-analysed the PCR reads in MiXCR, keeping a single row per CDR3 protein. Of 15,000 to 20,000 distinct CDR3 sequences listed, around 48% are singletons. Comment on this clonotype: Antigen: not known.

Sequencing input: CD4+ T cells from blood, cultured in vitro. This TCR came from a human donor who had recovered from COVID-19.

Here the CDR3 reads CAWSASGVLYF. CDR3 in DNA: TGTGCCTGGAGTGCCTCTGGGGTTTTGTACTTC. V and J are TRBV30 and TRBJ2-4, with D hard to call. V lost 1 base and J 15 bases, leaving 13 bases between the germline ends. The CDR3 sequence is 11 residues long. Germline CDR1 reads GTSNPN; CDR2 reads SVGIG (reference sequence).